This TCR beta chain was profiled in a study of cytomegalovirus exposure and HLA in healthy donors. The study's findings and limits: The study flagged some 170 TCR beta chains as cytomegalovirus-associated.

Comments on this clone: No antigen is known for it.

The CDR3 spans 14 residues. Losses at the gene ends were 6 bases for V and 4 bases for J; bases not matched to a gene: 3. Germline CDR1 is ENHRY and CDR2 is SYGVKD. The study ran its PCR with 60 Vbeta and 13 Jbeta primers. Profiled with immunoSEQ multiplex PCR; TCRdb holds only in-frame clones, not every one. Of under 200,000 clones in the sample, around four fifths were seen once. The genes are TRBV10-3 and TRBJ2-6; 7 nucleotides align to TRBD2. The sequenced sample consisted of PBMCs. This TCR was recovered from a woman aged 45-59 years in good health and CMV-seronegative. The CDR3 is CAIRAGVGANVLTF. CDR3 nucleotides: TGTGCCATCAGGGCGGGGGTCGGGGCCAACGTCCTGACTTTC.